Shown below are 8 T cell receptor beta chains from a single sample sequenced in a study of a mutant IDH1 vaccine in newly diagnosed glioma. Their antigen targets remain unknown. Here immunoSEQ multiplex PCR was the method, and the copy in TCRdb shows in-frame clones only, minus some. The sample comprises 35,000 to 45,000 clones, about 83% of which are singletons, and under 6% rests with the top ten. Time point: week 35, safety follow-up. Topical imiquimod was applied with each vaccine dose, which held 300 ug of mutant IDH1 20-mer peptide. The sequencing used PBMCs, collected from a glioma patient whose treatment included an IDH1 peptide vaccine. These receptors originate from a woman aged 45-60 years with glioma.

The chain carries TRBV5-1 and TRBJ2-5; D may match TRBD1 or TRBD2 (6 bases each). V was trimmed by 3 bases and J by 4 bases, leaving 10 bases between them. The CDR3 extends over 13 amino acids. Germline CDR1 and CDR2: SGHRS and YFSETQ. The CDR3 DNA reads TGCGCCAGCAGCTCGAAGGGGGGAGAGACCCAGTACTTC. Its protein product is CASSSKGGETQYF.

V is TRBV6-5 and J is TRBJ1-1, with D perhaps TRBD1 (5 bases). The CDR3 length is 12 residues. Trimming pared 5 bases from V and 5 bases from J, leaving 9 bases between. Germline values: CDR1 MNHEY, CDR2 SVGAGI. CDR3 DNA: TGTGCCAGCAGTCGGGGGGGAACTGAAGCTTTCTTT. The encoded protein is CASSRGGTEAFF.

For the CDR3, the DNA is TGTGCCAGCAGAGCACAGGCCCACACTTTTAACTATGGCTACACCTTC. It codes for CASRAQAHTFNYGYTF. The gene calls are TRBV6-4 and TRBJ1-2; tentative D call: TRBD1 (5 bases). The germline gives CDR1 MRHNA, CDR2 SNTAGT. The CDR3 runs 16 residues. Trimming cost V 6 bases and J 1 base, with 18 bases left between them.

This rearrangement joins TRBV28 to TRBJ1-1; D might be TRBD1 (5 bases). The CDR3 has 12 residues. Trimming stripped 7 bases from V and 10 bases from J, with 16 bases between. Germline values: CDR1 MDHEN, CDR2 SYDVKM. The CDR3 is CASNLGRALAFF. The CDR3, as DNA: TGTGCCAGCAATCTGGGGCGGGCACTAGCTTTCTTT.

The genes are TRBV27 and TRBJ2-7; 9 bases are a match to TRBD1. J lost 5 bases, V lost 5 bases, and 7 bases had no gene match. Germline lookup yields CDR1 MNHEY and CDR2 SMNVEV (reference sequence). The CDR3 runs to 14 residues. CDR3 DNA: TGTGCCAGCAGTACACAGGGGGCCAACGACGAGCAGTACTTC. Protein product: CASSTQGANDEQYF.

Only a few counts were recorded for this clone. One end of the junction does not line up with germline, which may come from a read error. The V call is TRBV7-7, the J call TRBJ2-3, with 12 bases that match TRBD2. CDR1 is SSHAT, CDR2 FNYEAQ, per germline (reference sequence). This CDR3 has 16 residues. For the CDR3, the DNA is TGTGCTAGCAGCTTGTCGACTAGCGGGGGCTCAGATACGCAGTATTTT. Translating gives CASSLSTSGGSDTQYF.

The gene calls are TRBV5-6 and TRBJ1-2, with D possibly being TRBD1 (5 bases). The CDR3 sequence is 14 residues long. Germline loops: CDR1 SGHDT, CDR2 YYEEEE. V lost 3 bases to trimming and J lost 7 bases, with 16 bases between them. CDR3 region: CASSSRTPGRGYTF. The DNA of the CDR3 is TGTGCCAGCAGCTCCAGGACCCCAGGGCGTGGCTACACCTTC.

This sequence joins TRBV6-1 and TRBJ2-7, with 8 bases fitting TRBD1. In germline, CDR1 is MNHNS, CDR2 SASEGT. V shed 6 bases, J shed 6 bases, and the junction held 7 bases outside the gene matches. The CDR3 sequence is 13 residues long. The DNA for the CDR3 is TGTGCCAGCAGGTCGGGACAGGCGTCCGAGCAGTACTTC. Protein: CASRSGQASEQYF.